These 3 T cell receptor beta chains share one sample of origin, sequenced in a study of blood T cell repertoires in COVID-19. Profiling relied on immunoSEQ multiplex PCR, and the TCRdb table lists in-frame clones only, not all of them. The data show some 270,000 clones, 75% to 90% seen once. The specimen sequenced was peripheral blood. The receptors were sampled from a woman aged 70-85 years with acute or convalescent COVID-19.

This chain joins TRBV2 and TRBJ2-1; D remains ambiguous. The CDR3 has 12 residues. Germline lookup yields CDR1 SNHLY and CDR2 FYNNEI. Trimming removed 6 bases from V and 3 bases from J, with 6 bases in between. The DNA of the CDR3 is TGTGCCAGCAGCCTTAACTACAATGAGCAGTTCTTC. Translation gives CASSLNYNEQFF.

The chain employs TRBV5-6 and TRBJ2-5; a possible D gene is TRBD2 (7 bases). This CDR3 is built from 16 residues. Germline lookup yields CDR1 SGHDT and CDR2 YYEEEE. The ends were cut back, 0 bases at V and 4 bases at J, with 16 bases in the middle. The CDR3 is CASSLGLGGRGETQYF. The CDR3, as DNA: TGTGCCAGCAGCTTGGGTTTGGGGGGGCGTGGAGAGACCCAGTACTTC.

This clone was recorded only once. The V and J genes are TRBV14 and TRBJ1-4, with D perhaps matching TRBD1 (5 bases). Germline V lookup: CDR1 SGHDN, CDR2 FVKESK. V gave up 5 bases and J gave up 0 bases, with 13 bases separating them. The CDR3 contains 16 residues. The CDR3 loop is CASSVRGVATNEKLFF. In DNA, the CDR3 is TGTGCCAGCAGCGTCCGGGGGGTTGCAACTAATGAAAAACTGTTTTTT.